The text below deals with one T cell receptor (beta chain). Its specificity is unknown. The PCR employed 60 Vbeta primers together with 13 Jbeta primers. Profiling relied on immunoSEQ multiplex PCR, and the TCRdb table lists in-frame clones only, not all of them. The sample yields about 95,000 clones, about 75% seen once. The sample originates from a study of cytomegalovirus exposure and HLA in healthy donors. Study-wide points: Later findings reportedly placed an Asian-associated ancestry cluster below the roughly 700-donor mean for N-insertions.

The germline V gene encodes CDR1 LNHDA and CDR2 SQIVND (reference sequence). The V segment lost 4 bases and the J segment 3 bases; nucleotides outside the gene matches: 6. The CDR3 consists of 15 residues. The sequencing input was PBMCs. The genes are TRBV19 and TRBJ1-5; 7 positions agree with TRBD1. This receptor was obtained from a middle-aged woman in good health and CMV-seronegative. In DNA form, the CDR3 reads TGTGCCAGTAGTACTTTACAGGGGTCCAATCAGCCCCAGCATTTT. Translating it yields CASSTLQGSNQPQHF. The variable domain in full, completed from reference TRBV19 and TRBJ1-5, reads DGGITQSPKYLFRKEGQNVTLSCEQNLNHDAMYWYRQDPGQGLRLIYYSQIVNDFQKGDIAEGYSVSREKKESFPLTVTSAQKNPTAFYLCASSTLQGSNQPQHFGDGTRLSIL.